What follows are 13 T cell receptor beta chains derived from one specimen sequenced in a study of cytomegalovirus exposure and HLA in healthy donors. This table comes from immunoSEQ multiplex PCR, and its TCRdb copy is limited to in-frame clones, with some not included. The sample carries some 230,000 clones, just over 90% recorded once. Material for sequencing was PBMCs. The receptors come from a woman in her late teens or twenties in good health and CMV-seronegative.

Here the CDR3 reads CASSLDAATSTDTQYF. In DNA form, the CDR3 reads TGCGCCAGCAGCTTGGATGCCGCTACTAGCACAGATACGCAGTATTTT. The J gene is TRBJ2-3, the V gene TRBV5-1; unclear D gene. Trimming pared 0 bases from V and 0 bases from J, leaving 11 bases between. Germline CDR1 is SGHRS and CDR2 is YFSETQ. The CDR3 is 16 residues long.

CDR3 sequence: CASSLGLGYEQFF. As DNA, the CDR3 is TGTGCCAGCAGCTTAGGTCTAGGCTATGAGCAGTTCTTC. The V call is TRBV7-7, the J call TRBJ2-1; no firm D call. There are 13 residues in the CDR3. Germline loops: CDR1 SSHAT, CDR2 FNYEAQ (reference sequence). V lost 1 base, J lost 8 bases, and 9 bases lay in between.

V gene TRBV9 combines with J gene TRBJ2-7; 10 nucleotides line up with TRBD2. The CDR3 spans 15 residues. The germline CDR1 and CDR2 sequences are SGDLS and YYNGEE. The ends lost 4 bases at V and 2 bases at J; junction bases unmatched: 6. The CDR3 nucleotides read TGTGCCAGCAGCCGACTAGCGGGCGGTACCTACGAGCAGTACTTC. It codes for CASSRLAGGTYEQYF.

The CDR3 protein is CASSQERRDPYEQYF. CDR3 bases: TGTGCCAGCAGCCAAGAGAGGCGAGACCCATACGAGCAGTACTTC. This chain links TRBV14 with TRBJ2-7; D unclear. The CDR3 covers 15 residues. CDR1 and CDR2 (germline): SGHDN, FVKESK. Trimming took 0 bases from V and 4 from J, leaving 13 bases between them.

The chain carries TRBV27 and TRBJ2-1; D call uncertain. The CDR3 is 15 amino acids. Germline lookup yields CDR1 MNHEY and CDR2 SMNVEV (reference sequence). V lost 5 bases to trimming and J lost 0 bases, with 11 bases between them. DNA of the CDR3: TGTGCCAGCAGTACGTACGGTAGCTCCTACAATGAGCAGTTCTTC. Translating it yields CASSTYGSSYNEQFF.

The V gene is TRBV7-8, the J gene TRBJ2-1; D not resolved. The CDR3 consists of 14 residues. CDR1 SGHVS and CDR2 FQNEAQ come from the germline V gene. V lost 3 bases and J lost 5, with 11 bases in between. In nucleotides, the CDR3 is TGTGCCAGCAGCTTTTTCAGGCAGGACAATGAGCAGTTCTTC. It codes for CASSFFRQDNEQFF.

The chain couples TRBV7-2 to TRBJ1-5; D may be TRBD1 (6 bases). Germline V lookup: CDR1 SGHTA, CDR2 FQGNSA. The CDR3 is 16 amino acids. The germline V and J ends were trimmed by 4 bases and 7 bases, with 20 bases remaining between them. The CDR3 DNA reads TGTGCCAGCAGCTCAGACAGTTCCCAGACAGGACAGCCCCAGCATTTT. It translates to CASSSDSSQTGQPQHF.

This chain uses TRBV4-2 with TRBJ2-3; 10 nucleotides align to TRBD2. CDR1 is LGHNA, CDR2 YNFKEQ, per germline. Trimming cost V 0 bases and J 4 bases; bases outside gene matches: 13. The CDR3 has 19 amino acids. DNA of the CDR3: TGTGCCAGCAGCCAAGAAAAACGTAGGCCTAGCGGGAGTCCAGATACGCAGTATTTT. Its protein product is CASSQEKRRPSGSPDTQYF.

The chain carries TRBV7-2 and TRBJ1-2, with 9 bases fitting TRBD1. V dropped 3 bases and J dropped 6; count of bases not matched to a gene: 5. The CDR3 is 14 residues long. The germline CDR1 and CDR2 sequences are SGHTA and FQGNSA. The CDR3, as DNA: TGTGCCAGCAGCTTGGCCGGGACAGGGAATGGCTACACCTTC. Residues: CASSLAGTGNGYTF. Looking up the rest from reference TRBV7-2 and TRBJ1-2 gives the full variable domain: GAGVSQSPSNKVTEKGKDVELRCDPISGHTALYWYRQSLGQGLEFLIYFQGNSAPDKSGLPSDRFSAERTGGSVSTLTIQRTQQEDSAVYLCASSLAGTGNGYTFGSGTRLTVV.

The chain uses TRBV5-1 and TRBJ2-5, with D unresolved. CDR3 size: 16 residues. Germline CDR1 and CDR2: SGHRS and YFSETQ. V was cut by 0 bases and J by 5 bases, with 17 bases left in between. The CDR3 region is CASSLGLVDSGETQYF. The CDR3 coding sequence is TGCGCCAGCAGCTTGGGGCTAGTGGATAGTGGGGAGACCCAGTACTTC.

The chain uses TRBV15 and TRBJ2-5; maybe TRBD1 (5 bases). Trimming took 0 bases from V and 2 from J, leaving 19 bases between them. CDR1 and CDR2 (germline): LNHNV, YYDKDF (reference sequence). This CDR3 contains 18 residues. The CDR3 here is CATSREGVGERWQETQYF. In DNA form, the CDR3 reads TGTGCCACCAGCAGAGAAGGAGTAGGGGAAAGGTGGCAAGAGACCCAGTACTTC. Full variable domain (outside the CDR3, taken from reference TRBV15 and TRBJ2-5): DAMVIQNPRYQVTQFGKPVTLSCSQTLNHNVMYWYQQKSSQAPKLLFHYYDKDFNNEADTPDNFQSRRPNTSFCFLDIRSPGLGDTAMYLCATSREGVGERWQETQYFGPGTRLLVL.

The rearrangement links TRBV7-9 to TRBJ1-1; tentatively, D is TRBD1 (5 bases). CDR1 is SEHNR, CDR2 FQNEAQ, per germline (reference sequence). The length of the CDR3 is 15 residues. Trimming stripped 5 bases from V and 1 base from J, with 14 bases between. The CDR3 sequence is CASSPTGGTNTEAFF. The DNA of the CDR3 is TGTGCCAGCAGCCCGACCGGAGGGACGAACACTGAAGCTTTCTTT.

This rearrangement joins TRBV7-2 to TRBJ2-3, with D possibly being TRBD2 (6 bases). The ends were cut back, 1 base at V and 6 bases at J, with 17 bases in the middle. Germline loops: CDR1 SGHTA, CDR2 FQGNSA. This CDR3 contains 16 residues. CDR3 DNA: TGTGCCAGCAGCTTAGGTCGGCTAGCGCCCGGGGATACGCAGTATTTT. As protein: CASSLGRLAPGDTQYF.